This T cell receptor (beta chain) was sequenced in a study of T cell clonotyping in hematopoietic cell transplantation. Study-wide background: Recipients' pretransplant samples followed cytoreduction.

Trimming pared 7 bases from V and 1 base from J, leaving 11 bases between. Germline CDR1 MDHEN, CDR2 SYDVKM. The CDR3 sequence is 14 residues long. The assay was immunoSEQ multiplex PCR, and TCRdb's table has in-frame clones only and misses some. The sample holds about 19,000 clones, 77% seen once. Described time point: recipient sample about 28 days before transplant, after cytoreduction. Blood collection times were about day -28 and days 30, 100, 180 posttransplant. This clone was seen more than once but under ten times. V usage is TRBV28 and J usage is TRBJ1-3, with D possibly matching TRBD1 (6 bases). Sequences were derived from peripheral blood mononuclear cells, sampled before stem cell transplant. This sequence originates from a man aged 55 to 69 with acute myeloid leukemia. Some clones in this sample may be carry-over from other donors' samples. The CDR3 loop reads CASTLGGSGNTIYF. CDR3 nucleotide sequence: TGTGCCAGCACCCTAGGGGGGTCTGGAAACACCATATATTTT.